This entry concerns a single TCR beta chain. Its antigen is not identified. Time point meaning: persistent/refractory GD, antithyroid drugs over 5 years with positive TRAb. The TCR library was made from RNA extracted from PBMCs. The sample comes from a study of regulatory T cells in long-lasting Graves disease. Study in general: Patients with persistent Graves' disease had over 5 years of antithyroid drugs and persistent TSH receptor antibodies. Study findings and constraints: Patients with persistent disease showed a bias toward TRBV28, TRBJ1-2 and TRBJ2-5.

For TCR beta, libraries came from iRepertoire HTBI primers and Arm-PCR of CDR3 regions. Per the authors' pipeline: Samples jointly harbored roughly 62 TRBV and some 13 TRBJ segments. TCRdb processed the multiplex PCR reads anew with MiXCR; each CDR3 protein has one entry. The V and J calls, along with clone size, are taken from TCRdb and not from the paper's own processing. This table holds hundreds of thousands of distinct CDR3 sequences, under 25% found once. The CDR3 consists of 12 residues. V was shortened by 10 bases and J by 7 bases, with 17 bases between the two germline ends. In germline, CDR1 is ENHRY, CDR2 SYGVKD.

The specimen was peripheral blood mononuclear cells (PBMCs), collected when the disease was refractory, from a patient treated with antithyroid drugs. This TCR was sampled from a female donor with Graves disease. The rearrangement links TRBV10-3 to TRBJ2-7; either TRBD1 or TRBD2 may fit D (5 bases each). This CDR3 is CATTGPGGEQYF. CDR3 DNA: TGTGCCACCACGGGGCCCGGCGGGGAGCAGTACTTC.